A single sample is the source of the 32 T cell receptor beta chains below, sequenced in a study of T cells in Graves' hyperthyroidism and ophthalmopathy (dated by TCRdb to between 2018 and 2021). Library preparation was by multiplex PCR. Sequencing used an Illumina HiSeq 2000. TCR beta CDR3 regions were amplified from RNA transcripts. For the first round of RT-PCR on the TCR CDR3, the HTBI primer set was used together with the Qiagen OneStep RT-PCR kit. TCRdb reanalyzed the raw reads on its own, using fastp at Q25 for trimming and MiXCR for clone calling, and kept in-frame beta chains. Each record represents a unique CDR3 protein, reported with the most common genes and DNA among its rows. Recorded for this sample are about 540,000 distinct CDR3 sequences; approximately 44% of them occurred a single time. Together, the top ten hold nearly 8.5% of the sample. The sequenced material came from peripheral blood or thyroid tissue (not recorded which). The receptor source for this set is a young woman with Graves' hyperthyroidism. Donor details come from another sample of the same person, matched by shared clones.

The chain couples TRBV20-1 to TRBJ2-7; no reliable D call. Germline CDR1 and CDR2: DFQATT and SNEGSKA (reference sequence). The CDR3 sequence is 14 residues long. V was trimmed by 4 bases and J by 1 base, leaving 14 bases between them. The CDR3 protein is CSATSAVGSYEQYF. CDR3 DNA: TGCAGTGCTACTTCCGCAGTCGGATCCTACGAGCAGTACTTC.

The sample holds many counts of this clonotype. The chain couples TRBV10-3 to TRBJ1-5; tentatively, D is TRBD1 (5 bases). Germline V gives CDR1 ENHRY, CDR2 SYGVKD. This CDR3 spans 14 amino acids. Trimming took 0 bases from V and 5 from J, leaving 8 bases between them. The DNA of the CDR3 is TGTGCCATCAGTGAGTCTGGGGGAGATCAGCCCCAGCATTTT. Translated: CAISESGGDQPQHF.

V gene TRBV7-6 combines with J gene TRBJ2-5, with TRBD2 matching over 7 bases. Unmatched junction bases numbered 22, after V lost 11 bases and J lost 4 bases. The CDR3 is made up of 17 amino acids. The germline CDR1 and CDR2 sequences are SGHVS and FNYEAQ. This chain's CDR3 is CAGTRLGGSYFLETQYF. CDR3 coding DNA: TGTGCCGGCACTCGCCTGGGCGGGAGCTATTTCCTAGAGACCCAGTACTTC.

This clonotype has a handful of counts. This sequence joins TRBV10-3 and TRBJ1-1, with D hard to call. With 10 bases removed from V and 1 base from J, the gap between germline ends came to 16 bases. This CDR3 is built from 14 residues. The germline V gene has CDR1 ENHRY and CDR2 SYGVKD. CDR3 residues: CATKLESGNTEAFF. The CDR3 bases are TGTGCCACGAAGCTCGAGTCCGGGAACACTGAAGCTTTCTTT.

This clonotype appeared a few times. The genes are TRBV7-9 and TRBJ1-2; D uncertain. Per germline, CDR1 SEHNR and CDR2 FQNEAQ (reference sequence). The CDR3 sequence is 14 residues long. Trimming took off 2 bases at V and 8 bases at J, with 15 bases between the two ends. CDR3 coding DNA: TGTGCCAGCAGCTTACGTTCGTCGGGCCTGGGCTACACCTTC. Amino acids: CASSLRSSGLGYTF.

The rearrangement joins TRBV25-1 to TRBJ1-5, with a possible D match to TRBD1 (6 bases). The CDR3 spans 13 residues. Trimming removed 8 bases from V and 4 bases from J, with 12 bases in between. The germline CDR1 and CDR2 sequences are MGHDK and SYGVNS. Here the CDR3 reads CASAQGGNQPQHF. CDR3 DNA: TGTGCCAGCGCACAGGGAGGAAATCAGCCCCAGCATTTT. The whole variable domain, filled in from reference TRBV25-1 and TRBJ1-5, reads EADIYQTPRYLVIGTGKKITLECSQTMGHDKMYWYQQDPGMELHLIHYSYGVNSTEKGDLSSESTVSRIRTEHFPLTLESARPSHTSQYLCASAQGGNQPQHFGDGTRLSIL.

About this clonotype: At one end the junction does not follow the germline gene, possibly because of a read error. The chain carries TRBV7-2 and TRBJ2-7; 8 nucleotides agree with TRBD1. Germline V lookup: CDR1 SGHTA, CDR2 FQGNSA. The CDR3 is 15 amino acids. In nucleotides, the CDR3 is TGCGCCAGCAGCCAACGACAGGGGTCCCCCTACGAGCAGTACTTC. This codes for CASSQRQGSPYEQYF.

The V call is TRBV4-3, the J call TRBJ2-5; either TRBD1 or TRBD2 may fit D (7 bases each). Trimming shortened V by 3 bases and J by 5 bases, and 25 bases separated the two germline ends. Germline CDR1 LGHNA, CDR2 YSLEER. This CDR3 is 18 amino acids long. The CDR3 DNA follows: TGCGCCAGCAGCCAGGAAAGTGGATCAGGGGGACTACGCGAGACCCAGTACTTC. It codes for CASSQESGSGGLRETQYF.

The chain uses TRBV24-1 and TRBJ2-2; D uncertain. There are 12 residues in the CDR3. Germline V CDR1 and CDR2: KGHDR, SFDVKD. Trimming left V 11 bases short and J 5 bases short, with 11 bases between. The CDR3 sequence: CASTQVTGELFF. The DNA for the CDR3 is TGTGCCAGCACCCAGGTTACCGGGGAGCTGTTTTTT.

The V and J genes are TRBV7-9 and TRBJ2-5; D unresolved. Germline loops: CDR1 SEHNR, CDR2 FQNEAQ (reference sequence). V lost 3 bases and J lost 5, with 16 bases in between. The CDR3 is 15 residues long. In nucleotides, the CDR3 is TGTGCCAGCAGCTTCGGGCCCAAACCTCCCGAGACCCAGTACTTC. As protein: CASSFGPKPPETQYF.

This clonotype was recorded at least ten times. The gene calls are TRBV7-8 and TRBJ1-1; unclear D gene. Germline V gives CDR1 SGHVS, CDR2 FQNEAQ. The V end was cut by 1 base, the J end by 7 bases, with 7 bases between. The CDR3 has 12 amino acids. The CDR3 DNA sequence: TGTGCCAGCAGCTTAGTGCTGGATGAAGCTTTCTTT. Translation gives CASSLVLDEAFF.

V gene TRBV15 combines with J gene TRBJ1-2; the D gene is possibly TRBD1 (6 bases). The CDR3 is 16 amino acids. CDR1 is LNHNV, CDR2 YYDKDF, per germline (reference sequence). V dropped 0 bases and J dropped 2 bases, with 13 bases sitting between them. The CDR3 region has the DNA TGTGCCACCAGCAGAGATAGGGGGGGATCAAACTATGGCTACACCTTC. As protein: CATSRDRGGSNYGYTF.

This chain uses TRBV20-1 with TRBJ2-7; D perhaps matches TRBD2 (6 bases). The length of the CDR3 is 14 residues. Germline V gives CDR1 DFQATT, CDR2 SNEGSKA (reference sequence). V lost 4 bases, J lost 2 bases, and 15 bases lay in between. The CDR3 DNA reads TGCAGTGCTAACCTGCTCGGGGGTACCTACGAGCAGTACTTC. It specifies CSANLLGGTYEQYF.

V gene TRBV7-2 combines with J gene TRBJ2-7, with 11 bases that match TRBD2. J gave up 1 base and V 5 bases, and 7 bases lay outside the gene matches. CDR1 and CDR2 from the germline V gene are SGHTA and FQGNSA. The CDR3 has 16 residues. The CDR3 here is CASSLRTSGRSYEQYF. In DNA form, the CDR3 reads TGTGCCAGCAGCCTACGGACTAGCGGGCGATCCTACGAGCAGTACTTC.

This chain joins TRBV7-6 and TRBJ2-7; 9 bases are a match to TRBD2. Germline CDR1 reads SGHVS; CDR2 reads FNYEAQ. The CDR3 length is 12 residues. The CDR3, as DNA: TGTGCTTTGACTAGCGGAGACTACGAGCAGTACTTC. As protein: CALTSGDYEQYF.

The V gene is TRBV25-1, the J gene TRBJ2-5; D is uncertain. V lost 5 bases, J lost 6 bases, and 7 bases lay in between. Looked up from germline, CDR1 is MGHDK and CDR2 is SYGVNS. The CDR3 sequence is 11 residues long. This CDR3 reads CASSFGKTQYF. DNA for the CDR3: TGTGCCAGCAGTTTTGGGAAGACCCAGTACTTC. The complete variable domain, with remaining parts taken from reference TRBV25-1 and TRBJ2-5, reads EADIYQTPRYLVIGTGKKITLECSQTMGHDKMYWYQQDPGMELHLIHYSYGVNSTEKGDLSSESTVSRIRTEHFPLTLESARPSHTSQYLCASSFGKTQYFGPGTRLLVL.

V is TRBV5-6 and J is TRBJ2-2, with 11 bases aligning to TRBD2. CDR1 SGHDT and CDR2 YYEEEE come from the germline V gene. Trimming removed 5 bases from V and 4 bases from J; junction bases left unmatched: 4. CDR3 length equals 15 residues. The CDR3 spells CASRGLAETTGELFF. In DNA form, the CDR3 reads TGTGCCAGCAGGGGACTAGCGGAAACCACCGGGGAGCTGTTTTTT.

The rearrangement links TRBV9 to TRBJ1-1, with TRBD1 matching over 9 bases. The V gene's germline CDR1 is SGDLS and CDR2 YYNGEE. This CDR3 has 14 residues. The junction had 5 bases not matched to a gene; V was cut back by 4 bases and J by 4 bases. The CDR3 region has the DNA TGTGCCAGCAGCTACAGGGGGCAGGGCACTGAAGCTTTCTTT. Protein: CASSYRGQGTEAFF.

This clonotype came up a few times. The chain joins TRBV7-9 to TRBJ1-5; 8 positions match TRBD1. Germline CDR1 SEHNR, CDR2 FQNEAQ (reference sequence). Trimming cost V 2 bases and J 2 bases; bases outside gene matches: 2. The CDR3 is 15 residues long. The CDR3 DNA reads TGTGCCAGCAGCTTAAAACAGGGGGGCAATCAGCCCCAGCATTTT. Protein product: CASSLKQGGNQPQHF.

This clonotype was seen many times. The genes are TRBV7-6 and TRBJ2-7, with D perhaps matching TRBD2 (5 bases). The CDR3 extends over 15 amino acids. Trimming pared 5 bases from V and 6 bases from J, leaving 20 bases between. Germline CDR1 SGHVS, CDR2 FNYEAQ. The DNA for the CDR3 is TGTGCCAGCAGCCCCGCTGTGCGATCCGGAGGCGAGCAGTACTTC. Translated: CASSPAVRSGGEQYF.

The V gene is TRBV7-2, the J gene TRBJ1-4, with D unresolved. Germline values: CDR1 SGHTA, CDR2 FQGNSA. CDR3 length equals 14 residues. Trimming cost V 5 bases and J 6 bases, with 13 bases left between them. CDR3 sequence (DNA): TGTGCCAGCAGCCAAGTAGGAGGAGATGAAAAACTGTTTTTT. Protein sequence: CASSQVGGDEKLFF.

This clonotype appeared a few times. The chain joins TRBV7-2 to TRBJ1-1, with TRBD1 as a possible D gene (5 bases). V dropped 5 bases and J dropped 12 bases, with 19 bases sitting between them. Germline loops: CDR1 SGHTA, CDR2 FQGNSA. The CDR3 is 13 amino acids. The CDR3 nucleotides read TGTGCCAGCAGCACCATGGTCCCGGGGACGTCTTTCTTT. It specifies CASSTMVPGTSFF.

This clonotype was seen a handful of times. A read error may produce the germline difference seen at one junction end. V is TRBV12-3 or TRBV12-4 and J is TRBJ1-2, with no clear D. The CDR3 has 15 amino acids. DNA for the CDR3: TGCGCCAGCAGCCAGGTGGGAACGCAATCGTATGGCTACACCTTC. It codes for CASSQVGTQSYGYTF.

The V call is TRBV6-1, the J call TRBJ1-1; D gene unclear. V lost 6 bases and J lost 6, with 8 bases in between. Germline V gene sequence: CDR1 MNHNS, CDR2 SASEGT. This CDR3 has 11 residues. CDR3 loop: CASSGHAEAFF. The CDR3 DNA reads TGTGCCAGCAGCGGGCACGCTGAAGCTTTCTTT.

To note about this clonotype: With a much larger clone just one base away, this may be a read error. This chain uses TRBV6-1 with TRBJ2-7; 8 bases are shared with TRBD1. The germline gives CDR1 MNHNS, CDR2 SASEGT. J lost 2 bases, V lost 9 bases, and 9 bases had no gene match. The CDR3 has 14 amino acids. CDR3 in amino acids: CASKTTGDAYEQYF. The CDR3 nucleotides read TGTGCCAGTAAAACGACAGGGGATGCCTACGAGCAGTACTTC.

The genes are TRBV11-3 and TRBJ2-7; 7 bases match TRBD2. Germline lookup yields CDR1 SGHNT and CDR2 YENEEA. This CDR3 has 13 amino acids. The V and J ends lost 8 bases and 2 bases, in that order; junction bases with no gene match: 6. As DNA, the CDR3 is TGTGCCAGCTCAAATAGCGGGCCCTACGAGCAGTACTTC. Amino acids: CASSNSGPYEQYF.

This clonotype has a handful of counts. A junction end diverges from the germline sequence, so it may reflect a read error. The V and J genes are TRBV5-1 and TRBJ2-7; 14 positions agree with TRBD2. The CDR3 runs 13 residues. Germline V gene lookup returns CDR1 SGHRS and CDR2 YFSETQ. This CDR3 reads CASSPRTSGRSVF. The CDR3 bases are TGCGCCAGCAGCCCAAGGACTAGCGGGAGGTCGGTGTTC.

This clonotype has just a few counts. V is TRBV24-1 and J is TRBJ2-2; possible D gene TRBD2, 5 bases. The germline V and J ends were trimmed by 11 bases and 1 base, with 19 bases remaining between them. The CDR3 has 16 amino acids. CDR1 and CDR2 (germline): KGHDR, SFDVKD. CDR3 nucleotides: TGTGCCAGCAGCCTGACGGGGTACGAGAACACCGGGGAGCTGTTTTTT. Protein sequence: CASSLTGYENTGELFF.

The CDR3 reads CSAKRGRTFGEAFF. Written as DNA, the CDR3 is TGCAGTGCTAAACGGGGGCGGACTTTTGGTGAAGCTTTCTTT. This rearrangement joins TRBV20-1 to TRBJ1-1; D is possibly TRBD1 (6 bases). Germline V lookup: CDR1 DFQATT, CDR2 SNEGSKA (reference sequence). The CDR3 runs to 14 residues. Trimming removed 4 bases from V and 7 bases from J, with 19 bases in between.

J is TRBJ1-6 and V is TRBV11-1; tentative D call: TRBD1 (5 bases). Trimming removed 1 base at V and 10 bases at J, with 14 bases between. From germline, CDR1 is SGHAT and CDR2 FQDESV (reference sequence). The length of the CDR3 is 15 residues. Written as DNA, the CDR3 is TGTGCCAGCAGCTTAGGGCAGGGAGTAGGGTCACCCCTCCACTTT. Translating it yields CASSLGQGVGSPLHF. Looking up the rest from reference TRBV11-1 and TRBJ1-6 gives the full variable domain: EAEVAQSPRYKITEKSQAVAFWCDPISGHATLYWYRQILGQGPELLVQFQDESVVDDSQLPKDRFSAERLKGVDSTLKIQPAELGDSAMYLCASSLGQGVGSPLHFGNGTRLTVT.

This clonotype was detected ten times or more. The rearrangement joins TRBV15 to TRBJ2-5, with 8 bases that match TRBD1. Trimming cost V 4 bases and J 3 bases; bases outside gene matches: 10. The CDR3 runs to 16 residues. The V gene's germline CDR1 is LNHNV and CDR2 YYDKDF (reference sequence). CDR3 DNA: TGTGCCACCAGCACCTACGGACAGGGTGGCGAAGAGACCCAGTACTTC. Translating gives CATSTYGQGGEETQYF.

This clonotype was detected many times. This sequence joins TRBV10-3 and TRBJ2-7; weak D call: TRBD2 (5 bases). The V and J ends lost 3 bases and 5 bases respectively, with 5 bases between them. CDR1 is ENHRY and CDR2 is SYGVKD in the germline V gene. This CDR3 has 11 amino acids. This CDR3 is CAISDGNEQYF. The CDR3 DNA sequence: TGTGCCATCAGTGACGGGAACGAGCAGTACTTC.